The 32 T cell receptor beta chains below come from one sample, sequenced in a study of T cell responses to AZD1222 COVID-19 vaccine. Clones were read by immunoSEQ multiplex PCR, and TCRdb kept only the in-frame ones, dropping some. The sample gives roughly 160,000 clones, 85% to 95% of which show up once; approximately 0.97% is in the top ten. The input for sequencing was peripheral blood, taken on day 0 of AZD1222 vaccination. The receptors here all came from an adult in good health.

V usage is TRBV9 and J usage is TRBJ2-5; 7 bases line up with TRBD2. V shed 4 bases and J 4 bases; nucleotides not matched to a gene: 16. Germline V gene data show CDR1 as SGDLS and CDR2 as YYNGEE. This CDR3 contains 17 residues. In nucleotides, the CDR3 is TGTGCCAGCAGCCCACATGCGGGCGGGGGTGTCCGAGAGACCCAGTACTTC. As protein: CASSPHAGGGVRETQYF.

CDR3 region: CASSSNRASSYNEQFF. The DNA for the CDR3 is TGTGCCAGCAGCTCGAACAGGGCCAGCTCCTACAATGAGCAGTTCTTC. The V call is TRBV7-9, the J call TRBJ2-1; the D gene is possibly TRBD1 (6 bases). CDR3 length: 16 residues. The germline V gene has CDR1 SEHNR and CDR2 FQNEAQ (reference sequence). Trimming removed 4 bases at V and 0 bases at J, with 13 bases between.

The V call is TRBV6-6, the J call TRBJ1-3; a possible D gene is TRBD1 (5 bases). The CDR3 sequence is 12 residues long. Germline-derived CDR1 and CDR2 are MNHNY and SVGAGI (reference sequence). The V and J ends lost 5 bases and 8 bases respectively, with 10 bases between them. DNA for the CDR3: TGTGCCAGCAGTCCAGGGAGGGACACCATATATTTT. It yields the protein CASSPGRDTIYF.

This sequence joins TRBV19 and TRBJ2-2, with a tentative D call TRBD1 (5 bases). Trimming left V 5 bases short and J 5 bases short, with 15 bases between. Germline V gene data show CDR1 as LNHDA and CDR2 as SQIVND (reference sequence). The CDR3 is made up of 15 amino acids. The CDR3, as DNA: TGTGCCAGTAGTCTGACGAGTCAGGGAACCGGGGAGCTGTTTTTT. Protein product: CASSLTSQGTGELFF.

The rearrangement links TRBV5-6 to TRBJ2-7; 7 nucleotides match TRBD2. Germline values: CDR1 SGHDT, CDR2 YYEEEE. CDR3 size: 16 residues. V lost 2 bases, J lost 3 bases, and 11 bases stayed unmatched. The CDR3 is CASSLGAGEVLYEQYF. DNA for the CDR3: TGTGCCAGCAGCTTAGGCGCGGGGGAGGTCCTCTACGAGCAGTACTTC.

This chain links TRBV30 with TRBJ1-1, with 9 bases that match TRBD1. This CDR3 contains 14 residues. Germline V gives CDR1 GTSNPN, CDR2 SVGIG (reference sequence). V dropped 3 bases and J dropped 3; count of bases not matched to a gene: 5. CDR3 sequence reads: CAWSRQGEDTEAFF. In DNA form, the CDR3 reads TGTGCCTGGAGCCGACAGGGGGAGGACACTGAAGCTTTCTTT.

The chain employs TRBV7-8 and TRBJ2-1; a possible D gene is TRBD2 (6 bases). This CDR3 comprises 13 residues. V lost 5 bases, J lost 6 bases, and 11 bases lay in between. The germline V gene has CDR1 SGHVS and CDR2 FQNEAQ. The CDR3 region is CASSLGTLNEQFF. DNA of the CDR3: TGTGCCAGCAGCCTGGGGACTCTCAATGAGCAGTTCTTC. Supplemented by reference TRBV7-8 and TRBJ2-1, the full variable domain reads GAGVSQSPRYKVAKRGQDVALRCDPISGHVSLFWYQQALGQGPEFLTYFQNEAQLDKSGLPSDRFFAERPEGSVSTLKIQRTQQEDSAVYLCASSLGTLNEQFFGPGTRLTVL.

This clone has a single count. This rearrangement joins TRBV25-1 to TRBJ1-6, with D perhaps TRBD1 (5 bases). Looked up from germline, CDR1 is MGHDK and CDR2 is SYGVNS. The CDR3 covers 14 residues. Deletions cut 4 bases from V and 8 bases from J, with 12 bases between. The CDR3 region is CASSVTGPHSPLHF. The DNA for the CDR3 is TGTGCCAGCAGTGTAACAGGTCCACATTCACCCCTCCACTTT.

The chain links TRBV12-3 or TRBV12-4 to TRBJ1-4; D is ambiguous. Trimming shortened V by 1 base and J by 7 bases, and 4 bases separated the two germline ends. The CDR3 totals 12 residues. CDR3 nucleotide sequence: TGTGCCAGCAGTTTAGAGGGTGAAAAACTGTTTTTT. Protein: CASSLEGEKLFF.

This clone was seen just once. The rearrangement joins TRBV12-3 or TRBV12-4 to TRBJ2-2, with D unresolved. Trimming left V 6 bases short and J 0 bases short, with 5 bases between. The CDR3 contains 13 residues. The CDR3 reads CASSPTNTGELFF. The CDR3 DNA reads as TGTGCCAGCAGCCCAACGAACACCGGGGAGCTGTTTTTT.

CDR3 region: CASSLFKGGPYEQYF. The CDR3 DNA reads TGTGCCAGCAGCTTATTTAAAGGGGGGCCCTACGAGCAGTACTTC. V gene TRBV7-9 combines with J gene TRBJ2-7; D may be TRBD1 or TRBD2 (6 bases each). CDR1 is SEHNR, CDR2 FQNEAQ, per germline (reference sequence). The CDR3 extends over 15 amino acids. V lost 2 bases to trimming and J lost 2 bases, with 13 bases between them.

The rearrangement joins TRBV10-3 to TRBJ2-7, with 9 positions matching TRBD2. Losses at the gene ends were 8 bases for V and 2 bases for J; bases not matched to a gene: 7. The germline V gene encodes CDR1 ENHRY and CDR2 SYGVKD. This CDR3 region has 14 residues. Here the CDR3 DNA reads TGTGCCATCTCCCAGAGCGGGGGGCCCTACGAGCAGTACTTC. Protein sequence: CAISQSGGPYEQYF.

V gene TRBV5-1 combines with J gene TRBJ2-3, with a possible D match to TRBD1 (7 bases). The germline V gene has CDR1 SGHRS and CDR2 YFSETQ. Between the trimmed V and J ends, which lost 0 bases and 4 bases, there was a span of 18 bases. CDR3 length equals 17 residues. The CDR3 sequence is CASSLEPAGGRADTQYF. The CDR3 nucleotides read TGCGCCAGCAGCTTGGAGCCGGCAGGGGGGCGTGCAGATACGCAGTATTTT.

The rearrangement joins TRBV5-4 to TRBJ2-5, with 9 bases matching TRBD1. The CDR3 covers 14 residues. The V and J ends lost 5 bases and 7 bases, in that order; junction bases with no gene match: 9. Germline assignment: CDR1 SGHNT and CDR2 YYREEE (reference sequence). The CDR3 region is CASSSTGGGGTQYF. CDR3 in DNA: TGTGCCAGCAGTTCTACAGGGGGCGGGGGGACCCAGTACTTC.

The chain has TRBV5-4 and TRBJ2-7; TRBD1 is a possible D gene (6 bases). The CDR3 contains 15 residues. The germline gives CDR1 SGHNT, CDR2 YYREEE (reference sequence). V gave up 3 bases and J gave up 1 base, with 14 bases separating them. The CDR3 sequence: CASSSGRGTSYEQYF. The CDR3 DNA reads TGTGCCAGCAGCTCCGGCAGGGGAACATCCTACGAGCAGTACTTC.

This chain joins TRBV6-5 and TRBJ1-2, with 11 positions matching TRBD1. The CDR3 is 15 residues long. With 2 bases clipped from V and 3 bases from J, the junction kept 2 bases outside the gene matches. Germline CDR1 reads MNHEY; CDR2 reads SVGAGI. The CDR3 nucleotides are TGTGCCAGCAGTTACAGGACAGGGGGCGACTATGGCTACACCTTC. This gives the protein CASSYRTGGDYGYTF.

The genes are TRBV7-9 and TRBJ1-2; D ambiguous. Per germline, CDR1 SEHNR and CDR2 FQNEAQ (reference sequence). Between the trimmed V and J ends, which lost 2 bases and 2 bases, there was a span of 12 bases. The CDR3 is made up of 15 amino acids. Here the CDR3 reads CASSLRSAANYGYTF. The DNA for the CDR3 is TGTGCCAGCAGCTTAAGGTCCGCGGCAAACTATGGCTACACCTTC. The full variable domain, its missing parts supplied by reference TRBV7-9 and TRBJ1-2, is DTGVSQNPRHKITKRGQNVTFRCDPISEHNRLYWYRQTLGQGPEFLTYFQNEAQLEKSRLLSDRFSAERPKGSFSTLEIQRTEQGDSAMYLCASSLRSAANYGYTFGSGTRLTVV.

The V and J genes are TRBV5-1 and TRBJ1-2; D uncertain. Germline assignment: CDR1 SGHRS and CDR2 YFSETQ. V lost 6 bases to trimming and J lost 2 bases, with 17 bases between them. The CDR3 loop spans 15 amino acids. For the CDR3, the DNA is TGCGCCAGCACCCTCTCGGGAATGGCGAACTATGGCTACACCTTC. Translated, it gives CASTLSGMANYGYTF. Full variable domain (rest looked up from reference TRBV5-1 and TRBJ1-2): KAGVTQTPRYLIKTRGQQVTLSCSPISGHRSVSWYQQTPGQGLQFLFEYFSETQRNKGNFPGRFSGRQFSNSRSEMNVSTLELGDSALYLCASTLSGMANYGYTFGSGTRLTVV.

V is TRBV12-3 or TRBV12-4 and J is TRBJ2-5; a weak D match, TRBD2 (6 bases). CDR3 length: 12 amino acids. Trimming left V 7 bases short and J 3 bases short, with 9 bases between. The CDR3 nucleotides read TGTGCCAGCACCTCGGGGGAAGAGACCCAGTACTTC. This gives the protein CASTSGEETQYF.

The chain uses TRBV4-2 and TRBJ1-2; D gene unclear. Germline-derived CDR1 and CDR2 are LGHNA and YNFKEQ. V lost 0 bases and J 8 bases, leaving 13 bases between the germline ends. CDR3 length: 14 residues. Written as DNA, the CDR3 is TGTGCCAGCAGCCAAGAGGGCCGCGAAAGCGGCTACACCTTC. Translation gives CASSQEGRESGYTF.

The chain combines TRBV6-1 with TRBJ1-2; 7 nucleotides agree with TRBD1. CDR1 and CDR2 (germline): MNHNS, SASEGT. The trim removed 6 bases at V and 0 bases at J, leaving 10 bases unmatched. The CDR3 consists of 16 residues. As DNA, the CDR3 is TGTGCCAGCAGCGAAAAAACAGGGGACACTAACTATGGCTACACCTTC. It specifies CASSEKTGDTNYGYTF.

This clone was found many times. This same CDR3 is encoded by further DNA sequences in the sample. The chain recombines TRBV5-5 with TRBJ1-1; D is ambiguous. Trimming removed 2 bases at V and 0 bases at J, with 5 bases between. Looked up from germline, CDR1 is SGHKS and CDR2 is YYEKEE (reference sequence). CDR3 length equals 13 residues. The chain's CDR3 is CASSLDLNTEAFF. Here the CDR3 DNA reads TGTGCCAGCAGCTTAGACCTGAACACTGAAGCTTTCTTT.

The CDR3 DNA sequence: TGCGCCAGCAGCCCAGATAGCTCTGGAAACACCATATATTTT. Amino acid sequence: CASSPDSSGNTIYF. The rearrangement uses TRBV4-1 and TRBJ1-3, with D uncertain. Trimming stripped 4 bases from V and 0 bases from J, with 7 bases between. Germline values: CDR1 MGHRA, CDR2 YSYEKL. The CDR3 contains 14 residues.

This clone was counted a single time. This rearrangement joins TRBV6-4 to TRBJ1-5; 10 nucleotides line up with TRBD1. Trimming cost V 2 bases and J 4 bases; bases outside gene matches: 14. In germline, CDR1 is MRHNA, CDR2 SNTAGT. This CDR3 region has 19 residues. CDR3 residues: CASSDGRGDRGPENQPQHF. The CDR3 DNA reads as TGTGCCAGCAGTGACGGGAGGGGGGACAGGGGCCCTGAAAATCAGCCCCAGCATTTT.

The genes are TRBV19 and TRBJ1-2, with a tentative D call TRBD1 (5 bases). The CDR3 length is 13 residues. Trimming removed 7 bases from V and 1 base from J, with 10 bases in between. Germline V gene sequence: CDR1 LNHDA, CDR2 SQIVND (reference sequence). CDR3 DNA: TGTGCCAGTATCGGGGGAAATAACTATGGCTACACCTTC. Protein product: CASIGGNNYGYTF. The variable domain in full, completed from reference TRBV19 and TRBJ1-2, reads DGGITQSPKYLFRKEGQNVTLSCEQNLNHDAMYWYRQDPGQGLRLIYYSQIVNDFQKGDIAEGYSVSREKKESFPLTVTSAQKNPTAFYLCASIGGNNYGYTFGSGTRLTVV.

The rearrangement links TRBV19 to TRBJ1-1; no clear D. CDR3 length: 13 amino acids. Germline CDR1 and CDR2: LNHDA and SQIVND (reference sequence). Trimming took 8 bases from V and 7 from J, leaving 17 bases between them. CDR3 region: CASAPRPMGEAFF. CDR3 coding DNA: TGTGCCAGTGCTCCCCGACCCATGGGTGAAGCTTTCTTT. The full variable domain, with the rest looked up from reference TRBV19 and TRBJ1-1, is DGGITQSPKYLFRKEGQNVTLSCEQNLNHDAMYWYRQDPGQGLRLIYYSQIVNDFQKGDIAEGYSVSREKKESFPLTVTSAQKNPTAFYLCASAPRPMGEAFFGQGTRLTVV.

This chain uses TRBV27 with TRBJ1-1; D remains ambiguous. Trimming took 7 bases from V and 0 from J, leaving 12 bases between them. Looked up from germline, CDR1 is MNHEY and CDR2 is SMNVEV (reference sequence). The CDR3 has 14 amino acids. CDR3 region: CASKWEIMNTEAFF. CDR3 DNA sequence: TGTGCCAGCAAGTGGGAGATCATGAACACTGAAGCTTTCTTT.

V and J are TRBV7-2 and TRBJ2-5, with a possible D match to TRBD1 (7 bases). Germline V lookup: CDR1 SGHTA, CDR2 FQGNSA. The CDR3 has 14 amino acids. Trimming removed 2 bases at V and 2 bases at J, with 9 bases between. The CDR3 here is CASSLQGGQETQYF. In nucleotides, the CDR3 is TGTGCCAGCAGCTTACAGGGGGGTCAAGAGACCCAGTACTTC.

The chain couples TRBV2 to TRBJ1-1; D gene unclear. In germline, CDR1 is SNHLY, CDR2 FYNNEI. V lost 9 bases and J lost 1, with 6 bases in between. The CDR3 is 11 amino acids. CDR3 sequence (DNA): TGTGCCAGAGACGGGAACACTGAAGCTTTCTTT. Translated, it gives CARDGNTEAFF.

V usage is TRBV27 and J usage is TRBJ1-4, with no clear D. Deletions cut 2 bases from V and 9 bases from J, with 4 bases between. CDR3 length equals 11 residues. The germline gives CDR1 MNHEY, CDR2 SMNVEV (reference sequence). CDR3 residues: CASSLTQKLFF. DNA of the CDR3: TGTGCCAGCAGTTTAACACAAAAACTGTTTTTT.

The CDR3 protein is CASRLNREGGEKLFF. CDR3 coding DNA: TGTGCCAGCAGACTCAACAGGGAGGGGGGTGAAAAACTGTTTTTT. This chain links TRBV2 with TRBJ1-4; a weak D match, TRBD1 (6 bases). Trimming took off 6 bases at V and 7 bases at J, with 18 bases between the two ends. The CDR3 has 15 amino acids. Germline V lookup: CDR1 SNHLY, CDR2 FYNNEI.

The chain links TRBV24-1 to TRBJ2-1; TRBD1 matches 8 bases. There are 15 residues in the CDR3. Germline-derived CDR1 and CDR2 are KGHDR and SFDVKD. After removal of 4 bases from V and 9 bases from J, the junction contained 10 bases not matched to a gene. CDR3 nucleotides: TGTGCCACCAGTGAGGCGGACAGGGATTTTACTGAGCAGTTCTTC. Translated: CATSEADRDFTEQFF.